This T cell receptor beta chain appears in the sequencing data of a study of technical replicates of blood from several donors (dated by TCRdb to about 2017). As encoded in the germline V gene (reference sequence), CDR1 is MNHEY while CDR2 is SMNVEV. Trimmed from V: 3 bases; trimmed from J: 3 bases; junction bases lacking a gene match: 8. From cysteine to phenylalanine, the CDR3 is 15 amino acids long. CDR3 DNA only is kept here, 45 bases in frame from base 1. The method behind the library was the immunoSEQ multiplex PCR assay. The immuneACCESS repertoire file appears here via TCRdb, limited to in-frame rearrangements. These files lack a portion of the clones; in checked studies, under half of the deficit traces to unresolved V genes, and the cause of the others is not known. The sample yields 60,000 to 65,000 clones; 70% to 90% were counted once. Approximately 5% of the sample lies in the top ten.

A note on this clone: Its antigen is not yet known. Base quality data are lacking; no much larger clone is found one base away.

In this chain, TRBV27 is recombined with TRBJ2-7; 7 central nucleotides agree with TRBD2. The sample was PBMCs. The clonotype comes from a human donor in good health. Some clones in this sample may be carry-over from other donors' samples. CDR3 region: CASSLGEGPYYEQYF. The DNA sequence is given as TGTGCCAGCAGTTTGGGGGAGGGCCCCTACTACGAGCAGTACTTC.